Listed below are T cell receptor beta chains from one sample, sequenced in a study of blood T cells in healthy people across ages. TCRdb ran MiXCR on the 5' RACE reads and lists one entry per CDR3 protein. The sample lists about 600,000 distinct CDR3 sequences, around 48% occurring once. Sequencing was performed on blood. The origin of the receptors is a man older than 75 in good health. The CDR3 runs from the conserved cysteine through the conserved F or W. Fields, in order: J gene, V gene, clone size, D gene, CDR3 protein, CDR3 DNA. D genes are given only for firm matches. Rows give clone size only sometimes, using once, few, many, or a class for an expanded clone.

TRBJ2-7 TRBV27 - TRBD1 CANSQYPGQGHEQYF TGTGCCAACAGTCAGTACCCGGGACAGGGACACGAGCAGTACTTC
TRBJ1-5 TRBV24-1 - - CATIKLGNCQPQHF TGTGCCACCATTAAACTGGGGAATTGCCAGCCCCAGCATTTT
TRBJ2-3 TRBV7-2 - TRBD2 CASSLKSAAGSTDTQYF TGTGCCAGCAGCCTCAAGTCGGCAGCGGGGAGCACAGATACGCAGTATTTT
TRBJ2-1 TRBV27 - TRBD2 CASVRVNGGRGVNNEQFF TGTGCCAGCGTAAGGGTGAACGGCGGGAGAGGGGTCAACAATGAGCAGTTCTTC
TRBJ1-4 TRBV4-1 - TRBD1 CASSPIRQGGGATNEKLFF TGCGCCAGCAGCCCCATAAGACAGGGCGGGGGTGCAACTAATGAAAAACTGTTTTTT
TRBJ1-2 TRBV20-1 - TRBD1 CSARTPGTGAWGYTF TGCAGTGCTAGAACACCCGGGACAGGGGCCTGGGGCTACACCTTC
TRBJ2-1 TRBV20-1 - - CSARVPKRPMREQFF TGCAGTGCTAGAGTCCCCAAGAGACCCATGCGTGAGCAGTTCTTC
TRBJ2-3 TRBV7-2 - TRBD1 CASSAPGQGSRGDTQYF TGTGCCAGCAGCGCGCCGGGACAGGGTTCCCGAGGGGATACGCAGTATTTT
TRBJ2-5 TRBV11-1 few TRBD1 CASSLVRDRVQETQYF TGTGCCAGCAGCTTAGTCCGGGACAGGGTACAAGAGACCCAGTACTTC
TRBJ2-7 TRBV2 - TRBD1 CASSEVTGFYEQYF TGTGCCAGCAGTGAAGTGACAGGGTTCTACGAGCAGTACTTC
TRBJ2-3 TRBV10-3 - TRBD2 CAIRTSIENTDTQYF TGTGCCATCCGGACTAGCATAGAGAACACAGATACGCAGTATTTT
TRBJ2-7 TRBV15 - - CATSRVPDYEQYF TGTGCCACCAGCAGAGTGCCAGACTACGAGCAGTACTTC